This T cell receptor (beta chain) came from a study of blood T cell repertoires in COVID-19. About the research overall: COVID-19 samples from acute and convalescent phases originated in the United States, Italy and Spain. Sample material is recorded as cDNA or gDNA derived from T cells, B-cell-depleted T cells, or PBMCs.

This CDR3 comprises 13 residues. V lost 5 bases, J lost 10 bases, and 18 bases lay in between. Original processing notes: Amplification with reference gene primers provided the estimates of nucleated cell counts. The assay was immunoSEQ multiplex PCR, and TCRdb's table has in-frame clones only and misses some. That table gives V, J and clone size, and the DNA gave D and trimming. The sample holds about 300,000 clones; less than 90% are singletons and the top ten take more than 10%. J is TRBJ2-7 and V is TRBV12-3 or TRBV12-4; D possibly corresponds to TRBD2 (6 bases). This sequence was found in a human donor in a cohort sampled during active COVID-19. The sequencing input was peripheral blood. The chain's CDR3 is CASSRETITQQYF. CDR3 DNA sequence: TGTGCCAGCAGTCGGGAGACGATAACGCAACAGTACTTC.